This TCR beta chain was observed in a study of T cell changes during pregnancy in multiple sclerosis. Sequenced by immunoSEQ multiplex PCR; TCRdb stores in-frame clones only, minus some. The data show tens of thousands of clones, over 75% seen once. The CDR3 runs 21 residues. This clonotype was sampled from a female donor in good health, enrolled as a control in a pregnancy study. The starting material was CD4+ T cells from peripheral blood mononuclear cells, obtained in the third trimester of pregnancy. This sequence joins TRBV21-1 and TRBJ1-2; TRBD1, the table's D call, was not compared with the DNA. TRBV21-1 is classified as a pseudogene. DNA for the CDR3: TGTGCCAGCAGCAAGTCGTTGGGGGAGACAGGGGGAATTTTAGTTAACTATGGCTACACCTTC. Its protein is CASSKSLGETGGILVNYGYTF.